This T cell receptor (beta chain) was identified in a study of cytomegalovirus exposure and HLA in healthy donors. Turning to this clone: The target antigen is unknown.

PCR amplification relied on 60 Vbeta primers (plus 13 Jbeta primers). Data came from immunoSEQ multiplex PCR; TCRdb stores just in-frame clones and leaves some out. The table records some 190,000 clones, about four fifths of them present only once. Germline V gene lookup returns CDR1 LGHNA and CDR2 YSLEER. The CDR3 is 15 amino acids. V was pared by 1 base and J by 2 bases, with 11 bases between. General study results and limits: High specificity and sensitivity for cytomegalovirus status were reported for the classifier. An Asian-associated ancestry cluster reportedly showed fewer N-insertions than the roughly 670-donor mean in a later analysis. The study listed under 200 cytomegalovirus-associated TCR beta chains. Most CMV-associated TCR beta chains were later found to appear HLA-restricted.

The source is a woman aged 25 to 39 in good health and CMV-seronegative. Sequencing used PBMCs. The chain has TRBV4-3 and TRBJ1-2; D unresolved. CDR3 sequence: CASSQVEGLNYGYTF. Written as DNA, the CDR3 is TGCGCCAGCAGCCAAGTCGAGGGCCTCAACTATGGCTACACCTTC.